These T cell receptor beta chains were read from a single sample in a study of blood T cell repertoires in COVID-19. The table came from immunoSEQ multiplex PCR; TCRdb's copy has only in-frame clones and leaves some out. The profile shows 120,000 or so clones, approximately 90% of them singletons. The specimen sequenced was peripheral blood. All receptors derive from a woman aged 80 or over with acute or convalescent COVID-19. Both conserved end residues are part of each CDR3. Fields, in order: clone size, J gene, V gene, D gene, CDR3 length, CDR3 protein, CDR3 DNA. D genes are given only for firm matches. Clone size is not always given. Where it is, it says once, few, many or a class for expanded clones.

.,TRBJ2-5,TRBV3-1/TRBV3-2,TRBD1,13,CASSHRQGKTQYF,TGTGCCAGCAGCCACAGACAGGGGAAGACCCAGTACTTC
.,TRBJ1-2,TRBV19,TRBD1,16,CASSITLAGGLYGYTF,TGTGCCAGTAGTATTACTCTGGCAGGGGGGCTCTATGGCTACACCTTC
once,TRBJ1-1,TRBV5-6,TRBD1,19,CASSRADRGLERTNTEAFF,TGTGCCAGCAGCCGGGCAGACAGGGGCCTTGAACGTACGAACACTGAAGCTTTCTTT
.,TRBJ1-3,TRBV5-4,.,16,CASSPDGGRSGNTIYF,TGTGCCAGCAGCCCCGACGGCGGCCGCTCTGGAAACACCATATATTTT
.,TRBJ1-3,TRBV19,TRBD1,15,CASSIRTGSGNTIYF,TGTGCCAGTAGCATCCGGACAGGGTCTGGAAACACCATATATTTT
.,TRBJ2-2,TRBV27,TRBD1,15,CASRTGQTNTGELFF,TGTGCCAGCCGGACAGGACAAACGAACACCGGGGAGCTGTTTTTT
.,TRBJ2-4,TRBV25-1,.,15,CASSPIGGAPGIQYF,TGTGCCAGCAGCCCCATTGGGGGGGCCCCAGGCATTCAGTACTTC
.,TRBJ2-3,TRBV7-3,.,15,CASSSSGLKTDTQYF,TGTGCCAGCAGCTCCTCGGGACTGAAGACAGATACGCAGTATTTT
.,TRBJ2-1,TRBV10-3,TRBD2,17,CAISESMLAGEYNEQFF,TGTGCCATCAGTGAGTCGATGCTAGCGGGAGAATACAATGAGCAGTTCTTC
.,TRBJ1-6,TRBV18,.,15,CASSPGGNSNSPLHF,TGTGCCAGCTCACCAGGGGGCAATTCAAATTCACCCCTCCACTTT
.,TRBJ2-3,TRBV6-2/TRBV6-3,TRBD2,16,CASSRRLAVTTDTQYF,TGTGCCAGCAGTCGGAGGCTAGCGGTAACCACAGATACGCAGTATTTT
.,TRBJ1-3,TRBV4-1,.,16,CASSQGGTRAGNTIYF,TGCGCCAGCAGCCAAGGGGGGACTCGGGCTGGAAACACCATATATTTT
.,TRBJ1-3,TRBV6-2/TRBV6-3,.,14,CASSYSELGNTIYF,TGTGCCAGCAGTTACTCAGAACTTGGAAACACCATATATTTT
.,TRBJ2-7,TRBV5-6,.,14,CASSRGLVAYEQYF,TGTGCCAGCAGCCGGGGACTCGTAGCCTACGAGCAGTACTTC
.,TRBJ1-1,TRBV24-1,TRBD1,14,CATSDNRGITEAFF,TGTGCCACCAGTGATAACAGGGGGATCACTGAAGCTTTCTTT
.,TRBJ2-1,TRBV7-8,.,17,CASSSGGATFSYNEQFF,TGTGCCAGCAGCTCCGGTGGCGCGACATTTAGTTACAATGAGCAGTTCTTC
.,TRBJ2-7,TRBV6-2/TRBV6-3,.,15,CASSRTMGARYEQYF,TGTGCCAGCAGCAGGACGATGGGGGCGCGTTACGAGCAGTACTTC
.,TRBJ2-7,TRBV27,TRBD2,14,CASSRTSRIGEQYF,TGTGCCAGCTCACGGACTAGCCGTATAGGCGAGCAGTACTTC
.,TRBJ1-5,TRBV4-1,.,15,CASSQDPGVDQPQHF,TGCGCCAGCAGCCAAGACCCAGGGGTTGATCAGCCCCAGCATTTT
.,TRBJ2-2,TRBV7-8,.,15,CASSFSGTGTGELFF,TGTGCCAGCAGTTTTAGCGGCACCGGCACCGGGGAGCTGTTTTTT
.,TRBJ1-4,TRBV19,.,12,CASSIRGEKLFF,TGTGCCAGTAGTATTCGAGGGGAAAAACTGTTTTTT
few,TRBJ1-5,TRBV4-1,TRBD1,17,CASSHEQGYYSNQPQHF,TGCGCCAGCAGCCATGAACAGGGGTATTATAGCAATCAGCCCCAGCATTTT
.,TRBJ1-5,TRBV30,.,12,CAWISSNQPQHF,TGTGCCTGGATCTCGAGCAATCAGCCCCAGCATTTT
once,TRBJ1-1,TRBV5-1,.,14,CASSLAIANTEAFF,TGCGCCAGCAGCTTGGCCATAGCAAACACTGAAGCTTTCTTT
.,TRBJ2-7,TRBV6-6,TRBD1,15,CASSYLGQDPYEQYF,TGTGCCAGCAGTTACCTGGGACAGGACCCCTACGAGCAGTACTTC
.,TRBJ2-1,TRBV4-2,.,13,CASSQEWSNEQFF,TGTGCCAGCAGCCAAGAGTGGAGCAATGAGCAGTTCTTC
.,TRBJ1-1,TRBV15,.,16,CATSRGGLAGGTEAFF,TGTGCCACCAGCAGAGGAGGTTTAGCGGGGGGCACTGAAGCTTTCTTT
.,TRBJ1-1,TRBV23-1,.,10,CASSLREAFF,TGCGCCAGCAGTCTTCGTGAAGCTTTCTTT
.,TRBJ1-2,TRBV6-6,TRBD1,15,CASSSPGDSNYGYTF,TGTGCCAGCAGTTCCCCGGGGGACAGTAACTATGGCTACACCTTC
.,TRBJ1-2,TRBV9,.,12,CASSAADYGYTF,TGTGCCAGCAGCGCGGCGGACTATGGCTACACCTTC
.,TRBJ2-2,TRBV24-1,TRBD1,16,CATSDPPGQGTGELFF,TGTGCCACCAGTGATCCCCCGGGACAGGGAACCGGGGAGCTGTTTTTT
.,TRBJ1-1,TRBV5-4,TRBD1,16,CASSGRTGGMNTEAFF,TGTGCCAGCAGCGGGCGGACAGGGGGCATGAACACTGAAGCTTTCTTT
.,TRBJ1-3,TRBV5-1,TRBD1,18,CASSLVPGGAGSGNTIYF,TGCGCCAGCAGCTTGGTTCCAGGGGGCGCGGGTTCTGGAAACACCATATATTTT
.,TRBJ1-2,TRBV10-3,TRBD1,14,CAISELTGDYGYTF,TGTGCCATCAGTGAGTTGACAGGGGACTATGGCTACACCTTC
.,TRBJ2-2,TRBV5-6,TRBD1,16,CASSLIGGANTGELFF,TGTGCCAGCAGCCTTATAGGGGGCGCGAACACCGGGGAGCTGTTTTTT